These 4 T cell receptor beta chains share one sample of origin, sequenced in a study of blood T cell repertoires in COVID-19 (dated by TCRdb to about 2020). The library was prepared using the immunoSEQ multiplex PCR assay. TCRdb stores this immuneACCESS table with in-frame sequences only. Part of the clones is absent; in the studies checked, under half of the shortfall reflects unresolved V genes, and no reason is known for the rest. The sample table records 410,000 or so clones; 75% to 90% of these occur just once. The ten largest account for approximately 1.4% of the sample. What was sequenced was peripheral blood. These receptors all come from a woman between 25 and 40 years old with active or convalescent COVID-19.

This chain links TRBV3-1 (or the pseudogene TRBV3-2) with TRBJ1-2, with TRBD1 matching over 7 bases. The CDR3 contains 17 residues. V gave up 4 bases and J gave up 2 bases; unmatched junction bases: 13. Germline CDR1 and CDR2: LGHDT and YNNKEL (reference sequence). This CDR3 reads CASSLQTGLGINYGYTF. In DNA form, the CDR3 reads TGTGCCAGCAGCCTACAGACAGGGTTGGGGATCAACTATGGCTACACCTTC.

The gene calls are TRBV4-1 and TRBJ2-7; TRBD1 aligns across 9 bases. After removal of 4 bases from V and 3 bases from J, the junction contained 7 bases not matched to a gene. This CDR3 contains 15 residues. Germline V gives CDR1 MGHRA, CDR2 YSYEKL. The CDR3 is CASSLPTTGGYEQYF. The CDR3 DNA reads as TGCGCCAGCAGCCTTCCCACGACAGGGGGCTACGAGCAGTACTTC.

This chain connects TRBV7-9 to TRBJ2-2; 8 positions match TRBD2. Germline V lookup: CDR1 SEHNR, CDR2 FQNEAQ (reference sequence). Trimming removed 7 bases from V and 4 bases from J; junction bases left unmatched: 11. The CDR3 has 16 residues. The CDR3 sequence is CASIGSGGPGTGELFF. The CDR3 DNA reads TGTGCCAGCATCGGATCGGGGGGGCCAGGCACCGGGGAGCTGTTTTTT.

V and J are TRBV19 and TRBJ2-3; tentatively, D is TRBD2 (6 bases). The CDR3 spans 14 residues. The V gene lost 5 bases and the J gene lost 4 bases, with 13 bases spanning the gap. Germline V lookup: CDR1 LNHDA, CDR2 SQIVND (reference sequence). The CDR3 bases are TGTGCCAGTAGTTCTGGGGGACTGTCAGATACGCAGTATTTT. Amino acid sequence: CASSSGGLSDTQYF.